This T cell receptor beta chain stems from a study of tumor-infiltrating lymphocytes in primary liver carcinoma. Whole-study context: Resecting the tumor surgically was how the patients' primary liver carcinoma was treated.

About this clonotype: Its antigen is as yet unknown. Given a much more abundant clone one base away, this may be a read error.

Out of unsorted whole blood came the blood RNA, and germline DNA was extracted as well. TCR beta cDNA was reverse-transcribed from about 500 ng of total RNA. The reaction used a constant-region primer and ProtoScript II reverse transcriptase. ARM-PCR, slightly modified, supplied the TCR beta libraries through three nested multiplex PCR rounds. PCR rounds one and two used TRBV1-TRBV30 forward primers with a C-beta reverse primer for around 11 cycles each. TCRdb ran MiXCR on the multiplex PCR reads and lists one entry per CDR3 protein. The data hold just over 300,000 distinct CDR3 sequences, with almost 60% observed a single time. The germline CDR1 and CDR2 sequences are SQVTM and ANQGSEA. The CDR3 length is 16 residues. Study-level results: The study used bulk unsorted samples and so did not compare CD4+ and CD8+ repertoires.

This receptor was identified in a woman aged 25 to 39 with primary liver carcinoma and hepatitis B virus infection. Sequencing was carried out using peripheral blood. The V call is TRBV29-1, the J call TRBJ2-7; 11 bases line up with TRBD2. CDR3 DNA: TGCAGCGTTGAAGGAGGGGCTAGCGGGGGGACCTACGGGCAGTACTTC. Amino acid sequence: CSVEGGASGGTYGQYF.